This passage covers 2 T cell receptor beta chains from one sample sequenced in a study of T cells in Graves' hyperthyroidism and ophthalmopathy (dated 2019 in TCRdb). Preparation of the library involved multiplex PCR. Sequencer: Illumina HiSeq 2000. The TCR beta CDR3 regions were amplified from the RNA transcripts. A first-round RT-PCR of the TCR CDR3 used the HTBI primer set with the Qiagen OneStep RT-PCR kit. TCRdb reworked the public reads: Q25 trimming with fastp, MiXCR clone assembly, productive beta chains retained. Rows merge per CDR3 protein into single entries with the most common DNA and genes. Here the sample has about 200,000 distinct CDR3 sequences; 17% occur a single time. Around 48% of the sample rests with the top ten. Sequencing used blood. The receptors shown here come from a woman aged 50 to 60 with Graves' hyperthyroidism.

This clonotype was observed many times. The genes are TRBV6-2 or TRBV6-3 and TRBJ1-2; D is undetermined. Germline V gives CDR1 MNHEY, CDR2 SVGEGT. With 11 bases removed from V and 4 bases from J, the gap between germline ends came to 20 bases. The CDR3 spans 14 residues. CDR3 region: CASTSPRHFYGYTF. The CDR3 nucleotides are TGTGCCTCCACCTCCCCAAGACACTTCTATGGCTACACCTTC.

In its sample, this clonotype was seen a few times. The chain links TRBV7-9 to TRBJ1-1; tentative D call: TRBD1 (5 bases). The CDR3 loop spans 14 amino acids. V was shortened by 5 bases and J by 3 bases, with 13 bases between the two germline ends. CDR1 and CDR2 (germline): SEHNR, FQNEAQ (reference sequence). In nucleotides, the CDR3 is TGTGCCAGCAGCGGCGGCGGGACGGACACTGAAGCTTTCTTT. Translation gives CASSGGGTDTEAFF.